Ten or more counts support the clone carrying this T cell receptor beta chain. These data come from a study of kidney transplant recipient with SARS-CoV-2 infection. TCRdb used MiXCR to reprocess the reads, holding one entry per CDR3 protein. The repertoire includes fewer than 250,000 distinct CDR3 sequences, around 26% of them detected once, and less than 8.5% sits in the top ten. The CDR3 loop spans 13 amino acids. Trimming took off 3 bases at V and 7 bases at J, with 12 bases between the two ends. The germline V gene encodes CDR1 DFQATT and CDR2 SNEGSKA (reference sequence). Material: a blood sample, obtained at baseline and on day 111 from a kidney transplant recipient. This receptor was taken from a male patient aged 25-45 years who had COVID-19 and was a kidney transplant recipient. The graft donor may have contributed some T cells. The chain carries TRBV20-1 and TRBJ1-4, with D uncertain. The chain's CDR3 is CSASQAESEKLFF. CDR3 nucleotide sequence: TGCAGTGCTAGTCAGGCGGAAAGTGAAAAACTGTTTTTT.